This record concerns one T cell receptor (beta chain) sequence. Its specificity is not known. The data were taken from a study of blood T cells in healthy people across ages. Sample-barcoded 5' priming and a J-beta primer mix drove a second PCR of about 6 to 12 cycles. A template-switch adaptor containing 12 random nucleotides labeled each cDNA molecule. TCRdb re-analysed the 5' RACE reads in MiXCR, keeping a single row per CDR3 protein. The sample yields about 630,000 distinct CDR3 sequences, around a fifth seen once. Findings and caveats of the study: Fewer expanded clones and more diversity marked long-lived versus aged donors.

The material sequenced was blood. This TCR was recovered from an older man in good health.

Here the CDR3 DNA reads TGTGCCAGCCACAGGGTAGTGTACGAGCAGTACTTC. This sequence encodes CASHRVVYEQYF. The V call is TRBV28, the J call TRBJ2-7; D perhaps matches TRBD1 (6 bases). The V gene's germline CDR1 is MDHEN and CDR2 SYDVKM. Trimming took 8 bases from V and 4 from J, leaving 12 bases between them. The CDR3 loop spans 12 amino acids.